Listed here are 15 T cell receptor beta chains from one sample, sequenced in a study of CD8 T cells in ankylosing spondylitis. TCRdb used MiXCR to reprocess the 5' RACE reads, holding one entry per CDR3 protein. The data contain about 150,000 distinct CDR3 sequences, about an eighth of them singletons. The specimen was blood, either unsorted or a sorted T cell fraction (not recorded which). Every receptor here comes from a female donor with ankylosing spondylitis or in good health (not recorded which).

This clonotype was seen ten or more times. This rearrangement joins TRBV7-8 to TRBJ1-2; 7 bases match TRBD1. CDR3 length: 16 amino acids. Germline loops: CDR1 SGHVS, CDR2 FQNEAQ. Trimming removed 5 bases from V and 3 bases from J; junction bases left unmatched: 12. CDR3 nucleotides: TGTGCCAGCAGCGGGACCGGGACAGAGGACTACTATGGCTACACCTTC. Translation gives CASSGTGTEDYYGYTF.

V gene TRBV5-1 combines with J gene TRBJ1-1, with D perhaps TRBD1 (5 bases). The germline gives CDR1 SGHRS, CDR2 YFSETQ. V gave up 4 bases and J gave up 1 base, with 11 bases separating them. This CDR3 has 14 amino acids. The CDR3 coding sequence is TGCGCCAGCAGCCCGGGGACGCCGAACACTGAAGCTTTCTTT. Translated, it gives CASSPGTPNTEAFF.

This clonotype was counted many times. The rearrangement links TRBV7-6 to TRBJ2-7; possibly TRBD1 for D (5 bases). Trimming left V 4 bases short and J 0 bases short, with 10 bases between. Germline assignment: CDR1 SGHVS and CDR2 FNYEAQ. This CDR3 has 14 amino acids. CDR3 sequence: CASSSLQGSYEQYF. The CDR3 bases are TGTGCCAGCAGCTCGCTTCAGGGCTCCTACGAGCAGTACTTC.

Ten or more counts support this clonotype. The CDR3: CASSLAGTGMNTEAFF. In DNA form, the CDR3 reads TGTGCCAGCAGCTTAGCCGGGACAGGGATGAACACTGAAGCTTTCTTT. The rearrangement links TRBV7-9 to TRBJ1-1; 9 bases are shared with TRBD1. V was clipped by 0 bases and J by 0 bases; unmatched bases: 2. Germline V gene sequence: CDR1 SEHNR, CDR2 FQNEAQ (reference sequence). The CDR3 is made up of 16 amino acids.

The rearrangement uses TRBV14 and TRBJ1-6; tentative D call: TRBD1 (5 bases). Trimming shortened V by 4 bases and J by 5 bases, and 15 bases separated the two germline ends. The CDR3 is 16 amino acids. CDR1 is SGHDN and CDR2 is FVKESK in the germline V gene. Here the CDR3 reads CASSLHRNRNNSPLHF. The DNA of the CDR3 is TGTGCCAGCAGCCTCCATAGGAACAGGAATAATTCACCCCTCCACTTT.

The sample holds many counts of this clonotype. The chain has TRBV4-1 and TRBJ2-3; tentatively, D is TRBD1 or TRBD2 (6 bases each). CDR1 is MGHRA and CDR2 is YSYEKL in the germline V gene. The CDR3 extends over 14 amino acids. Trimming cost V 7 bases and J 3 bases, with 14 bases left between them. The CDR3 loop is CASNPGAPTDTQYF. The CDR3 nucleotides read TGCGCCAGCAACCCGGGGGCCCCAACAGATACGCAGTATTTT.

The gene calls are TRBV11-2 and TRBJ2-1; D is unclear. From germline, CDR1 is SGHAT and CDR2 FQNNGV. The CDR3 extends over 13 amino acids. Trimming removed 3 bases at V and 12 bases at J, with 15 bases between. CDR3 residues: CASSFPTRLGQFF. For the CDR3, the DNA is TGTGCCAGCAGCTTCCCTACACGCCTGGGGCAGTTCTTC. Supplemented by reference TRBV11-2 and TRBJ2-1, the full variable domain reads EAGVAQSPRYKIIEKRQSVAFWCNPISGHATLYWYQQILGQGPKLLIQFQNNGVVDDSQLPKDRFSAERLKGVDSTLKIQPAKLEDSAVYLCASSFPTRLGQFFGPGTRLTVL.

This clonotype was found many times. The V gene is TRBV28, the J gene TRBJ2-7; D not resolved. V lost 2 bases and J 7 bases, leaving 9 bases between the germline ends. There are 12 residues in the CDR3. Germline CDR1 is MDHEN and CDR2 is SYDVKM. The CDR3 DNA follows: TGTGCCAGCAGTTTAGAGGCTCCTGAGCAGTACTTC. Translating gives CASSLEAPEQYF.

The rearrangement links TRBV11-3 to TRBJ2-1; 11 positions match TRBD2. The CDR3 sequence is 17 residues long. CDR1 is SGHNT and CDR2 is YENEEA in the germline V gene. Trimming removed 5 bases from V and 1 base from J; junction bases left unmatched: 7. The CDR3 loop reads CASSPIAGGPSYNEQFF. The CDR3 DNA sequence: TGTGCCAGCAGCCCCATAGCGGGAGGGCCATCCTACAATGAGCAGTTCTTC.

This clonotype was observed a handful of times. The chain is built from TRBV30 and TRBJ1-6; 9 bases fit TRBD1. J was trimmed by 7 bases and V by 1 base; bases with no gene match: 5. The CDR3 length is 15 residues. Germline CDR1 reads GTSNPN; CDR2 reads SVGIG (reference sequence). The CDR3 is CAWSAGQGGNSPLHF. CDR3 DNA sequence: TGTGCCTGGAGTGCGGGACAGGGAGGAAATTCACCCCTCCACTTT.

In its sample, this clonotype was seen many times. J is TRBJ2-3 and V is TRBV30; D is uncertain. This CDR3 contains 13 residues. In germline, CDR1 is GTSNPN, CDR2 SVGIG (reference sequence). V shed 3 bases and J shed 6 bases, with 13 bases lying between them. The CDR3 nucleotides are TGTGCCTGGAGGAATCGAGTCACGGATACGCAGTATTTT. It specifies CAWRNRVTDTQYF.

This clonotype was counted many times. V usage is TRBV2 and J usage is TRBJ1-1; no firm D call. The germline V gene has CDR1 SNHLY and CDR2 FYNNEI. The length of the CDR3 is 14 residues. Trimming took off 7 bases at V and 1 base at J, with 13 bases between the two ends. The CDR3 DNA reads TGTGCCAGCACGGCGGCGGGGTGGAACACTGAAGCTTTCTTT. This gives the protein CASTAAGWNTEAFF.

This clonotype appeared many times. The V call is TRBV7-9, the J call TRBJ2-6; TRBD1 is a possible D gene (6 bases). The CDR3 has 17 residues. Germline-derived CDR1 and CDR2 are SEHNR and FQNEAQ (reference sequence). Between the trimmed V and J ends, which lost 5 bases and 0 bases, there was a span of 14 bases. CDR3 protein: CASSHRGRGSGANVLTF. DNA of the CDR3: TGTGCCAGCAGCCACCGTGGCAGGGGCTCTGGGGCCAACGTCCTGACTTTC.

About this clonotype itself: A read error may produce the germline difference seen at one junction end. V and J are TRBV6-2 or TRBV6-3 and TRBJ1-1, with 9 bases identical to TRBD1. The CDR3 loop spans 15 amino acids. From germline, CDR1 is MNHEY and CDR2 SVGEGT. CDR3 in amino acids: CARSSTGQGFTEAFF. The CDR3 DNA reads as TGTGCCAGAAGTTCTACTGGACAGGGGTTTACTGAAGCTTTCTTT.

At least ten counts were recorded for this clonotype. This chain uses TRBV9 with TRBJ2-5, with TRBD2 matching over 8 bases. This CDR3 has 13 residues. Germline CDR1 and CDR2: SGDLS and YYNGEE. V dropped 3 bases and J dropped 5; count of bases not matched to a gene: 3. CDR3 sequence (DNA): TGTGCCAGCAGCGCCGGACTAGCTGAGACCCAGTACTTC. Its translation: CASSAGLAETQYF. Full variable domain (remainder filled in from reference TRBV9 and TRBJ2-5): DSGVTQTPKHLITATGQRVTLRCSPRSGDLSVYWYQQSLDQGLQFLIQYYNGEERAKGNILERFSAQQFPDLHSELNLSSLELGDSALYFCASSAGLAETQYFGPGTRLLVL.